A single sample gave rise to the 10 T cell receptor beta chains below, sequenced in a study of spatial heterogeneity in lung cancer. TCRdb independently ran MiXCR on the 5' RACE reads; one entry per CDR3 protein. The table shows about 27,000 distinct CDR3 sequences, with approximately 7% occurring only once. Specified time point: sample taken at primary tumor resection. Source: PBMCs, taken at surgery. The source of these receptors is a male donor with early-stage non-small cell lung cancer.

In its sample, this clonotype was seen a few times. The V gene is TRBV2, the J gene TRBJ2-4; 11 bases match TRBD1. V trimming: 4 bases; J trimming: 3 bases; junction bases outside the gene matches: 2. Germline V gene sequence: CDR1 SNHLY, CDR2 FYNNEI. The CDR3 loop spans 15 amino acids. The CDR3 here is CASSGTGGSKNIQYF. The DNA of the CDR3 is TGTGCCAGCAGTGGGACAGGGGGCAGCAAAAACATTCAGTACTTC.

In this sample, this clonotype turned up many times. The V call is TRBV5-4, the J call TRBJ1-4; TRBD1 agrees at 11 bases. Germline loops: CDR1 SGHNT, CDR2 YYREEE (reference sequence). CDR3 length: 16 amino acids. J was trimmed by 7 bases and V by 4 bases; bases with no gene match: 9. CDR3 protein: CASSLGQGAHGEKLFF. Here the CDR3 DNA reads TGTGCCAGCAGCCTTGGACAGGGGGCGCATGGTGAAAAACTGTTTTTT.

The chain links TRBV4-2 to TRBJ1-4; 7 nucleotides line up with TRBD1. There are 16 residues in the CDR3. The germline gives CDR1 LGHNA, CDR2 YNFKEQ. J gave up 8 bases and V 4 bases, and 13 bases lay outside the gene matches. This CDR3 is CASSPADRDPREKLFF. The CDR3 DNA reads as TGTGCCAGCAGCCCTGCTGACAGGGATCCCAGAGAAAAACTGTTTTTT.

In its sample, this clonotype was seen many times. This sequence joins TRBV28 and TRBJ1-1; maybe TRBD1 (5 bases). CDR1 is MDHEN and CDR2 is SYDVKM in the germline V gene. Trimming removed 3 bases from V and 3 bases from J, with 20 bases in between. The CDR3 has 17 residues. The CDR3 region has the DNA TGTGCCAGCAGTTTGGATCTACAGGATGAGGAGTACACTGAAGCTTTCTTT. Residues: CASSLDLQDEEYTEAFF.

In this sample, this clonotype turned up many times. The chain employs TRBV2 and TRBJ2-2; TRBD2 aligns across 7 bases. The CDR3 is 14 amino acids. Trimming cost V 6 bases and J 7 bases; bases outside gene matches: 8. Germline CDR1 and CDR2: SNHLY and FYNNEI. The CDR3: CASRYAGVLGELFF. CDR3 DNA: TGTGCCAGCAGGTACGCGGGAGTCCTCGGGGAGCTGTTTTTT. Filled out from reference TRBV2 and TRBJ2-2, the complete variable domain reads EPEVTQTPSHQVTQMGQEVILRCVPISNHLYFYWYRQILGQKVEFLVSFYNNEISEKSEIFDDQFSVERPDGSNFTLKIRSTKLEDSAMYFCASRYAGVLGELFFGEGSRLTVL.

This clonotype was detected many times. The chain joins TRBV10-3 to TRBJ2-5, with 10 bases aligning to TRBD2. V dropped 3 bases and J dropped 2; count of bases not matched to a gene: 6. CDR1 ENHRY and CDR2 SYGVKD come from the germline V gene. This CDR3 is built from 16 residues. In DNA form, the CDR3 reads TGTGCCATCAGTGAAGCGGGAGGGCCTGGGCAAGAGACCCAGTACTTC. It encodes CAISEAGGPGQETQYF.

This clonotype was recorded at least ten times. The chain is built from TRBV20-1 and TRBJ2-7; D gene uncertain. Germline CDR1 and CDR2: DFQATT and SNEGSKA (reference sequence). The V and J ends lost 6 bases and 0 bases respectively, with 6 bases between them. This CDR3 has 11 residues. The CDR3 bases are TGCAGTGCCGGAGACTCCTACGAGCAGTACTTC. Encoded protein: CSAGDSYEQYF.

This clonotype showed up many times. The chain has TRBV3-1 and TRBJ2-7; TRBD1 might be the D (5 bases). The germline gives CDR1 LGHDT, CDR2 YNNKEL (reference sequence). V lost 8 bases, J lost 5 bases, and 19 bases lay in between. This CDR3 contains 14 residues. CDR3 coding DNA: TGTGCCAGCCCAGGGTGGCTTCTCGTCCACGAGCAGTACGTC. This translates into CASPGWLLVHEQYV.

By its share, this clonotype is large. J is TRBJ2-2 and V is TRBV6-4; D ambiguous. The germline V gene has CDR1 MRHNA and CDR2 SNTAGT. Trimming left V 2 bases short and J 6 bases short, with 10 bases between. There are 14 residues in the CDR3. CDR3 region: CASSDRLEAGELFF. The CDR3 coding sequence is TGTGCCAGCAGTGACAGATTGGAAGCCGGGGAGCTGTTTTTT.

In this sample, this clonotype is medium-sized. The V and J genes are TRBV2 and TRBJ1-6; D unresolved. The length of the CDR3 is 13 residues. V was pared by 1 base and J by 8 bases, with 6 bases between. Germline CDR1 is SNHLY and CDR2 is FYNNEI. The CDR3, as DNA: TGTGCCAGCAGTGAAGGCAGCTATTCACCCCTCCACTTT. Translation gives CASSEGSYSPLHF.